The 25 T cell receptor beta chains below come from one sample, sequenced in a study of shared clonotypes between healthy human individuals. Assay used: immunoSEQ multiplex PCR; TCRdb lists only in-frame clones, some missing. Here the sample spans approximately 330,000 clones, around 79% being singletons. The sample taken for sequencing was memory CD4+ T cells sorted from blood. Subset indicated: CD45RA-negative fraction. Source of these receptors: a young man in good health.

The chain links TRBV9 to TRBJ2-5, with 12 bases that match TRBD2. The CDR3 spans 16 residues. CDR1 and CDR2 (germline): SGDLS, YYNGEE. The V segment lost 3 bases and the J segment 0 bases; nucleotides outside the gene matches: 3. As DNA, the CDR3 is TGTGCCAGCAGCGCTCTAGCGGGAGGGTACCAAGAGACCCAGTACTTC. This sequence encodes CASSALAGGYQETQYF.

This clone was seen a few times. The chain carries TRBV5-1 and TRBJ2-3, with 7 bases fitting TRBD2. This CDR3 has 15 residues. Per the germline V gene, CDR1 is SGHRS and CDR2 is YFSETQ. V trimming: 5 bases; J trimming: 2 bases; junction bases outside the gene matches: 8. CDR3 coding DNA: TGCGCCAGCAGTCCCCGACTAGCCTCCACAGATACGCAGTATTTT. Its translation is CASSPRLASTDTQYF.

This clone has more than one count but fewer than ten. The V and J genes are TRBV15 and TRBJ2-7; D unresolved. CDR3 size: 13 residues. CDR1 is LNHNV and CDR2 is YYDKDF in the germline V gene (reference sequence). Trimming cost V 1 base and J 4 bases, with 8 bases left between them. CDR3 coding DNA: TGTGCCACCAGCAGAGGATTTGGGTACGAGCAGTACTTC. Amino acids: CATSRGFGYEQYF. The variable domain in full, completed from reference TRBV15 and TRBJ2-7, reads DAMVIQNPRYQVTQFGKPVTLSCSQTLNHNVMYWYQQKSSQAPKLLFHYYDKDFNNEADTPDNFQSRRPNTSFCFLDIRSPGLGDTAMYLCATSRGFGYEQYFGPGTRLTVT.

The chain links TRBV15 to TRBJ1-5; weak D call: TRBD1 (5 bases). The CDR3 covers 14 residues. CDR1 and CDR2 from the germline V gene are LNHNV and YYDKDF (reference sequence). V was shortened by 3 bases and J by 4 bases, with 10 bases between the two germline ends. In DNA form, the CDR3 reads TGTGCCACCAGCAGTAGACAGTATAATCAGCCCCAGCATTTT. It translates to CATSSRQYNQPQHF.

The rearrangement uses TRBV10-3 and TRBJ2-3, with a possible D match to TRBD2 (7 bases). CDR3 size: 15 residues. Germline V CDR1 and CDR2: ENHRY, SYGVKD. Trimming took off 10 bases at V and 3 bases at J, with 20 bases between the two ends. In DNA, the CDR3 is TGTGCCACCGGGGGCGGCGGGAGTGGGACAGATACGCAGTATTTT. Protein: CATGGGGSGTDTQYF.

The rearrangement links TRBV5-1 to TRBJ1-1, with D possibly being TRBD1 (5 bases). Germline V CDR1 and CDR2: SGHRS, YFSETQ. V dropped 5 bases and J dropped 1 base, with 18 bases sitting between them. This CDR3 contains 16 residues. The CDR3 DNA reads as TGCGCCAGCAGGCAACAAAAAGGGGTCCCGAACACTGAAGCTTTCTTT. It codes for CASRQQKGVPNTEAFF.

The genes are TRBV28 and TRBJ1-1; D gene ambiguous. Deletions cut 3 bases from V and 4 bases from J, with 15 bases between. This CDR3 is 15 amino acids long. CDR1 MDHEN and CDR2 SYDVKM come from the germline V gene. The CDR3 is CASSLPAAVGTEAFF. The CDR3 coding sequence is TGTGCCAGCAGTTTGCCAGCGGCGGTAGGCACTGAAGCTTTCTTT.

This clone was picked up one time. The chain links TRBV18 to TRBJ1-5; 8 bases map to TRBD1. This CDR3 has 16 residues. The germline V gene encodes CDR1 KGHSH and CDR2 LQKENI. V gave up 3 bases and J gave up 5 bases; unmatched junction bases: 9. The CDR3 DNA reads TGTGCCAGCTCACCCCCGGGACAGGCAGGGGATCAGCCCCAGCATTTT. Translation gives CASSPPGQAGDQPQHF.

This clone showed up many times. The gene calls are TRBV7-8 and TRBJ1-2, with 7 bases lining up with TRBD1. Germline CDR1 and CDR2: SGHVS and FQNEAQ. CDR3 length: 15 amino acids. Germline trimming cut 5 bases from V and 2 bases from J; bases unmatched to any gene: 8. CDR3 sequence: CASSEGADTNYGYTF. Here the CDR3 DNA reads TGTGCCAGCAGCGAGGGGGCGGACACCAACTATGGCTACACCTTC.

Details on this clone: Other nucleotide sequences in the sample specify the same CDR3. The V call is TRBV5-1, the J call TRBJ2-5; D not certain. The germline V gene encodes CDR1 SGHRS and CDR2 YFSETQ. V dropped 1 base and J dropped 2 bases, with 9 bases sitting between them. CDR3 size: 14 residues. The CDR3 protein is CASSLLSLQETQYF. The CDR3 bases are TGCGCCAGCAGCTTGTTATCTCTACAAGAGACCCAGTACTTC.

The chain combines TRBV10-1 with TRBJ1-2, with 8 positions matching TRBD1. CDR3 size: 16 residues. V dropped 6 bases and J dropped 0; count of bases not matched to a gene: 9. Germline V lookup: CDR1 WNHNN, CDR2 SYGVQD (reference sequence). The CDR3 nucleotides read TGCGCCAGCAGATATTCAGACAGGGGAGCTAACTATGGCTACACCTTC. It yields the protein CASRYSDRGANYGYTF.

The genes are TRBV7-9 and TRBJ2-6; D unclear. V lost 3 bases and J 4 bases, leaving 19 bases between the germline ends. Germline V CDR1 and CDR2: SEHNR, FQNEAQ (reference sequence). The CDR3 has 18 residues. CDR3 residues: CASSFYPGRLSGANVLTF. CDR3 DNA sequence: TGTGCCAGCAGCTTTTATCCGGGCAGACTCTCGGGGGCCAACGTCCTGACTTTC.

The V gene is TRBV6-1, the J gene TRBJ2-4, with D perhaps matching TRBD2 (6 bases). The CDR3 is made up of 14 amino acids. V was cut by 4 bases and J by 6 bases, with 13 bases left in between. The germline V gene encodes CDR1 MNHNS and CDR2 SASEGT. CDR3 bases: TGTGCCAGCAGTGGAGTAAGCGGGCTAAACATTCAGTACTTC. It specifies CASSGVSGLNIQYF.

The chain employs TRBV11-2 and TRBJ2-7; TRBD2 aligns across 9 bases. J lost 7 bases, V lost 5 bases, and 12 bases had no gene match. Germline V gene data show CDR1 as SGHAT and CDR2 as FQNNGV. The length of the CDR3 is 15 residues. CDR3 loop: CASSTAGLAPAEQYF. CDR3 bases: TGTGCCAGCAGCACAGCGGGACTAGCTCCCGCGGAGCAGTACTTC.

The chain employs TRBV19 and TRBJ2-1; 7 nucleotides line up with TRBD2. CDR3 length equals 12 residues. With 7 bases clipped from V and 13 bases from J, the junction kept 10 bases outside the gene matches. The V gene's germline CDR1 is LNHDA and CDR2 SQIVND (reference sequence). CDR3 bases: TGTGCCAGTACCCTAAGCGGGATGGAACAGTTCTTC. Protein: CASTLSGMEQFF.

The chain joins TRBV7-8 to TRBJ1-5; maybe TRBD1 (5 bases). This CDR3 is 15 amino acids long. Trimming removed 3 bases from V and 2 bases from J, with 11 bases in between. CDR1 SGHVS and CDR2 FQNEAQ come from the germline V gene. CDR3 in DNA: TGTGCCAGCAGCTTGTCCAGGGACCGCAATCAGCCCCAGCATTTT. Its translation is CASSLSRDRNQPQHF. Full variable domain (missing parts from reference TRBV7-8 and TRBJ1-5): GAGVSQSPRYKVAKRGQDVALRCDPISGHVSLFWYQQALGQGPEFLTYFQNEAQLDKSGLPSDRFFAERPEGSVSTLKIQRTQQEDSAVYLCASSLSRDRNQPQHFGDGTRLSIL.

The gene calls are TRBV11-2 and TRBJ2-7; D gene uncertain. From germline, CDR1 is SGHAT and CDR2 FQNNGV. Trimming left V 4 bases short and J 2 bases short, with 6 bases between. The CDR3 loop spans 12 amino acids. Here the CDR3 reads CASSSGPYEQYF. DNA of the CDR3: TGTGCCAGCAGCTCGGGCCCCTACGAGCAGTACTTC.

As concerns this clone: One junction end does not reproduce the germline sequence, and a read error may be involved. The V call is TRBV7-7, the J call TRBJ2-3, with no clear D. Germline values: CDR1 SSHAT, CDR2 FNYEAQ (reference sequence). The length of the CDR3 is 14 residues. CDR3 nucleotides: TGTGCTAGCAGCTTGGATGGCGGCACAGATACGCAGTATTTT. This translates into CASSLDGGTDTQYF.

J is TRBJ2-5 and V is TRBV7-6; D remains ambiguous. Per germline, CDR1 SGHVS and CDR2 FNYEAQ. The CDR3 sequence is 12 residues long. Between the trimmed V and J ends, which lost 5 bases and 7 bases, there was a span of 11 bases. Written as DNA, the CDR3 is TGTGCCAGCAGCCGGAGTGATCTGACCCAGTACTTC. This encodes CASSRSDLTQYF.

Here the CDR3 reads CASSLFTGGNQPQHF. The DNA of the CDR3 is TGTGCCAGCAGTTTATTTACCGGCGGCAATCAGCCCCAGCATTTT. The genes are TRBV28 and TRBJ1-5; D remains ambiguous. The CDR3 runs 15 residues. Germline V gene data show CDR1 as MDHEN and CDR2 as SYDVKM. V was pared by 1 base and J by 2 bases, with 9 bases between. The whole variable domain, filled in from reference TRBV28 and TRBJ1-5, reads DVKVTQSSRYLVKRTGEKVFLECVQDMDHENMFWYRQDPGLGLRLIYFSYDVKMKEKGDIPEGYSVSREKKERFSLILESASTNQTSMYLCASSLFTGGNQPQHFGDGTRLSIL.

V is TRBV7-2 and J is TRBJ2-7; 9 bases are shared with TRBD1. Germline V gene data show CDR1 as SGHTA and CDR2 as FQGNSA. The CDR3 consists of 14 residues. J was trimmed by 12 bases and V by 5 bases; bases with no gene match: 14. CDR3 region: CASSPESGQGDGYF. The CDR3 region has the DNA TGTGCCAGCAGCCCCGAGTCGGGACAGGGTGATGGGTACTTC.

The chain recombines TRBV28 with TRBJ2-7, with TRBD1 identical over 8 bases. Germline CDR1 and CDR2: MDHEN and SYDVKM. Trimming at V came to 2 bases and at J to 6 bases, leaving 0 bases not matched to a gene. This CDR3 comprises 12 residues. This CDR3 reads CASSLTGGEQYF. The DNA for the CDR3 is TGTGCCAGCAGTTTAACAGGGGGCGAGCAGTACTTC.

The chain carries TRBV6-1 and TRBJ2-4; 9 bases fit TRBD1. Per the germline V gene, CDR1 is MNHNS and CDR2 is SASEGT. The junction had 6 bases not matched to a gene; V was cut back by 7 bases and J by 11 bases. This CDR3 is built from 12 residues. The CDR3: CASKPGTGFQYF. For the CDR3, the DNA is TGTGCCAGCAAACCCGGGACAGGGTTTCAGTACTTC.

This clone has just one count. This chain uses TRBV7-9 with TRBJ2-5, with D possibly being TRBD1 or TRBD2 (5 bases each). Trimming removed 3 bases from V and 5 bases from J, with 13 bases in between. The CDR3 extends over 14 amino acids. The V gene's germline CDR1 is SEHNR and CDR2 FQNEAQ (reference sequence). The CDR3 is CASSLKGTVETQYF. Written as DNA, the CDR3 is TGTGCCAGCAGCTTGAAGGGGACCGTGGAGACCCAGTACTTC.

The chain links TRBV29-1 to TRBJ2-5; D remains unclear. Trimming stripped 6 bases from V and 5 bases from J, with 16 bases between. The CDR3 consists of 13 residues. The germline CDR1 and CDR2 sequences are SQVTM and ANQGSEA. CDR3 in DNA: TGCAGCGTCGAGAAATCCCGGCGGGAGACCCAGTACTTC. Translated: CSVEKSRRETQYF.